This T cell receptor (beta chain) was obtained from a study of T-cell memory formation after mild COVID-19. The CDR3 extends over 14 amino acids. The V gene lost 0 bases and the J gene lost 7 bases, with 12 bases spanning the gap. Germline CDR1 and CDR2: SQVTM and ANQGSEA. Study results and limitations: SARS-CoV-2 specificity of second-wave clones peaking day 37 was unconfirmed. Clones shrinking from day 15 to 85 showed even CD4/CD8 mixes; later expanders tilted CD4+. Within pre-infection memory, some responding clones were found, suggesting cross-reactive memory joined. Mainly in CM and EM were contracting CD4+ clones; CD8+ were in EMRA.

Comment on this clonotype: What it binds is unknown.

One entry per CDR3 protein, called by TCRdb with MiXCR from the 5' RACE reads. The repertoire holds about 350,000 distinct CDR3 sequences, with roughly 13% as singletons. The sequencing input was PBMCs or a T cell subset sorted from them (not recorded which). The rearrangement joins TRBV29-1 to TRBJ1-4; tentative D call: TRBD1 (6 bases). This receptor was obtained from a man between 18 and 35 years old who had mild COVID-19 (a few samples of this study predate the infection). Cell type and time point are not known. The CDR3 nucleotides read TGCAGCGTTGAAGATTCAGGGGATGGTGAAAAACTGTTTTTT. It translates to CSVEDSGDGEKLFF.